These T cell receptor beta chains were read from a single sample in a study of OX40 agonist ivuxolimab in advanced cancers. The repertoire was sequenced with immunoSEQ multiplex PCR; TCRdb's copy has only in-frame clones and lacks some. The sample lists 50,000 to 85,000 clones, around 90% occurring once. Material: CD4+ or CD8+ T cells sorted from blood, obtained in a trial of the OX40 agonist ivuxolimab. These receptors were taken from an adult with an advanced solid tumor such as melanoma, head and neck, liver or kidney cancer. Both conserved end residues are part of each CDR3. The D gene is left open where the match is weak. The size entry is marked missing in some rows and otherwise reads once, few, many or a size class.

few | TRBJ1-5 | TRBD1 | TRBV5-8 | CASSVQGLSNQPQHF | TGTGCCAGCAGCGTACAGGGGCTTAGCAATCAGCCCCAGCATTTT
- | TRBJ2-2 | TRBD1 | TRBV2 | CASSEADRVIGELFF | TGTGCCAGCAGTGAAGCCGACAGGGTTATCGGGGAGCTGTTTTTT
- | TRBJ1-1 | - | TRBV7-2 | CASSLDVGLDTEAFF | TGTGCCAGCAGCTTAGACGTGGGCTTGGACACTGAAGCTTTCTTT
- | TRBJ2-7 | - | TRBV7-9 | CASSLSPDFYSYEQYF | TGTGCCAGCAGCTTAAGTCCCGATTTTTACTCCTACGAGCAGTACTTC
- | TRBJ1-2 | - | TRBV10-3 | CAHEGGSNYGYTF | TGTGCCCACGAAGGGGGATCTAACTATGGCTACACCTTC
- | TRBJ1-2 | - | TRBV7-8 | CASSSLRETNYGYTF | TGTGCCAGCAGCTCCCTACGGGAGACTAACTATGGCTACACCTTC
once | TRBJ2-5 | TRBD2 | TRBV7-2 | CASSLDRPSGGETQYF | TGTGCCAGCAGCTTAGATAGACCTAGCGGAGGGGAGACCCAGTACTTC
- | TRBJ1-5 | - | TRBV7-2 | CASSLDSGSNQPQHF | TGTGCCAGCAGCTTAGATTCTGGATCCAATCAGCCCCAGCATTTT
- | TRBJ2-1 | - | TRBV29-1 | CSVVQSYNEQFF | TGCAGCGTTGTACAGTCTTACAATGAGCAGTTCTTC
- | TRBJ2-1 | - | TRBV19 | CASSKGHGTTYNEQFF | TGTGCCAGTAGTAAAGGGCACGGGACAACATACAATGAGCAGTTCTTC
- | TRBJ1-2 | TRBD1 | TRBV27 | CASSFRTGSSGYTF | TGTGCCAGCAGTTTCCGGACAGGCTCTAGCGGCTACACCTTC
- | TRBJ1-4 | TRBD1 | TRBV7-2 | CASSQRGGGEGKLFF | TGTGCCAGCAGCCAACGGGGAGGGGGCGAGGGAAAACTGTTTTTT
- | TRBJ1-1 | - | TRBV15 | CATSRVLSSTEAFF | TGTGCCACCAGCAGAGTGTTATCGTCCACTGAAGCTTTCTTT
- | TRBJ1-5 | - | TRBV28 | CASSAGVDQPQHF | TGTGCCAGCAGCGCAGGTGTCGATCAGCCCCAGCATTTT
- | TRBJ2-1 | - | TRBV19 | CASSPDSSYNEQFF | TGTGCCAGTAGTCCGGACAGCTCCTACAATGAGCAGTTCTTC
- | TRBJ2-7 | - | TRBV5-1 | CASSLSGLISYEQYF | TGCGCCAGCAGCTTATCAGGATTAATCTCCTACGAGCAGTACTTC
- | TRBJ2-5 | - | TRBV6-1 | CASLLTGVQETQYF | TGTGCCAGCCTTCTAACGGGGGTCCAAGAGACCCAGTACTTC
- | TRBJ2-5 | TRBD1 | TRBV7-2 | CASSLGDRVQETQYF | TGTGCCAGCAGCTTAGGGGACAGGGTCCAAGAGACCCAGTACTTC
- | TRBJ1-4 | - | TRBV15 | CATGIPSTNEKLFF | TGTGCCACCGGAATTCCCTCAACTAATGAAAAACTGTTTTTT
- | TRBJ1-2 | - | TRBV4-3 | CASSQDGGIYGYTF | TGCGCCAGCAGCCAAGATGGGGGGATCTATGGCTACACCTTC
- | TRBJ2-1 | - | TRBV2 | CASSVRVGESNNEQFF | TGTGCCAGCAGTGTTCGGGTTGGGGAATCAAACAATGAGCAGTTCTTC
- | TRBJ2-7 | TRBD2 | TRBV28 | CATGGDYPAYEQYF | TGTGCCACCGGGGGGGACTACCCCGCCTACGAGCAGTACTTC
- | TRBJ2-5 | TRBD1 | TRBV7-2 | CASSLAGGGETQYF | TGTGCCAGCAGCTTAGCAGGGGGCGGGGAGACCCAGTACTTC
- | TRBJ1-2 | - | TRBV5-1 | CASSTPGENYGYTF | TGCGCCAGCAGTACCCCCGGGGAGAACTATGGCTACACCTTC
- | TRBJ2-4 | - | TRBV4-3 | CASSQDGGLNIQYF | TGCGCCAGCAGCCAAGATGGGGGTTTAAACATTCAGTACTTC
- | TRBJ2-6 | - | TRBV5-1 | CASSLVGRRNSGANVLTF | TGCGCCAGCAGCTTGGTTGGGCGACGTAACTCTGGGGCCAACGTCCTGACTTTC
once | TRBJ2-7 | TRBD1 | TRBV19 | CASSTGPGQGAYEQYF | TGTGCCAGTAGTACAGGACCGGGACAGGGGGCCTACGAGCAGTACTTC
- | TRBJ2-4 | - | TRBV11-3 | CASSTSTSTDIQYF | TGTGCCAGCAGCACCTCAACTAGTACAGACATTCAGTACTTC
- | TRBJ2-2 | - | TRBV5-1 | CASSLARGKKSDTGELFF | TGCGCCAGCAGCTTGGCCCGGGGCAAAAAATCGGATACCGGGGAGCTGTTTTTT
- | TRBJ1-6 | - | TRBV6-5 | CASSYSQGIDLALHF | TGTGCCAGCAGTTACTCCCAGGGCATTGACTTGGCCCTCCACTTT
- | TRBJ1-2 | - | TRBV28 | CASSPGGFDYGYTF | TGTGCCAGCAGTCCGGGGGGATTCGACTATGGCTACACCTTC
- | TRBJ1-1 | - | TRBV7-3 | CASLKGPGDEAFF | TGTGCCAGCCTCAAGGGCCCAGGGGATGAAGCTTTCTTT
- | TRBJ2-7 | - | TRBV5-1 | CASSLAPTNYEQYF | TGCGCCAGCAGCTTGGCCCCGACGAATTACGAGCAGTACTTC
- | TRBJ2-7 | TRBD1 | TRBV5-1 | CASSLEGDRSSYEQYF | TGCGCCAGCAGCTTGGAGGGGGACAGGAGCTCCTACGAGCAGTACTTC
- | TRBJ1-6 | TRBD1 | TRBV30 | CACGQGEKSPLHF | TGTGCCTGTGGACAGGGTGAAAAATCACCCCTCCACTTT